Below are 26 T cell receptor beta chains sequenced from a single sample in a study of early stage breast cancer tumors. Assay used: immunoSEQ multiplex PCR; TCRdb lists only in-frame clones, some missing. The table records approximately 10,000 clones, around 72% of them present only once. The specimen sequenced was breast tumor tissue. The receptors here all came from a person in their 40s with breast cancer.

V usage is TRBV4-1 and J usage is TRBJ2-2; 15 bases fit TRBD2. Germline CDR1 MGHRA, CDR2 YSYEKL. The V and J ends lost 1 base and 6 bases, in that order; junction bases with no gene match: 3. This CDR3 is built from 17 residues. CDR3 residues: CASSQVWTSGRAGELFF. The CDR3 DNA reads as TGCGCCAGCAGCCAAGTGTGGACTAGCGGGAGGGCCGGGGAGCTGTTTTTT.

This clone has more than one count but fewer than ten. The chain carries TRBV27 and TRBJ2-2, with a possible D match to TRBD1 (6 bases). Germline assignment: CDR1 MNHEY and CDR2 SMNVEV (reference sequence). This CDR3 is built from 15 residues. Trimming stripped 7 bases from V and 7 bases from J, with 19 bases between. As DNA, the CDR3 is TGTGCCAGCACCTCCAGGGGTCTCACCAGCGGGGAGCTGTTTTTT. Residues: CASTSRGLTSGELFF.

This clone was picked up one time. The chain uses TRBV7-9 and TRBJ2-3; 7 nucleotides line up with TRBD2. In germline, CDR1 is SEHNR, CDR2 FQNEAQ (reference sequence). The CDR3 has 15 amino acids. V lost 4 bases to trimming and J lost 2 bases; unmatched junction nucleotides: 6. The CDR3 DNA is TGTGCCAGCAGCTCGACCGGGACTAACACAGATACGCAGTATTTT. It codes for CASSSTGTNTDTQYF.

This chain joins TRBV7-9 and TRBJ1-6; D uncertain. The CDR3 is 15 amino acids. Trimming cost V 5 bases and J 6 bases, with 14 bases left between them. Germline loops: CDR1 SEHNR, CDR2 FQNEAQ (reference sequence). The CDR3 region has the DNA TGTGCCAGCAGCGCACAAAGCACCGTTAATTCACCCCTCCACTTT. Protein sequence: CASSAQSTVNSPLHF.

A word on this clone: Relative to the germline gene, one junction end is altered; a read error may explain this. The chain combines TRBV6-5 with TRBJ2-7; 7 bases line up with TRBD2. This CDR3 comprises 13 residues. Germline assignment: CDR1 MNHEY and CDR2 SVGAGI. CDR3 coding DNA: TGTGCCATCAGTGAAGCGGGGAGCTCCGCGCAGTACTTC. As protein: CAISEAGSSAQYF.

This clone was picked up one time. This chain uses TRBV30 with TRBJ2-7; D unclear. V was cut by 0 bases and J by 0 bases, with 9 bases left in between. Per the germline V gene, CDR1 is GTSNPN and CDR2 is SVGIG (reference sequence). The CDR3 is 14 amino acids. This chain's CDR3 is CAWSVSSVSYEQYF. In DNA form, the CDR3 reads TGTGCCTGGAGTGTGTCTAGTGTCTCCTACGAGCAGTACTTC.

The genes are TRBV30 and TRBJ1-2; D may be TRBD1 (5 bases). Trimming left V 4 bases short and J 14 bases short, with 17 bases between. The CDR3 has 11 amino acids. CDR1 and CDR2 (germline): GTSNPN, SVGIG (reference sequence). DNA for the CDR3: TGTGCCTGGACTACTTCGACAGCTTGGACCTTC. Amino acid sequence: CAWTTSTAWTF.

The chain uses TRBV28 and TRBJ1-5, with D unclear. This CDR3 spans 13 amino acids. The germline V and J ends were trimmed by 5 bases and 7 bases, with 12 bases remaining between them. Germline CDR1 reads MDHEN; CDR2 reads SYDVKM. The DNA of the CDR3 is TGTGCCAGCAGTCCCCCTCTCGGCCAGCCCCAGCATTTT. Protein sequence: CASSPPLGQPQHF.

The chain is built from TRBV4-1 and TRBJ2-5, with 7 positions matching TRBD2. Germline CDR1 reads MGHRA; CDR2 reads YSYEKL. The CDR3 is 17 amino acids. Trimming at V came to 1 base and at J to 1 base, leaving 9 bases not matched to a gene. This CDR3 reads CASSQGTRSALQETQYF. The CDR3 nucleotides read TGCGCCAGCAGCCAAGGGACTAGATCCGCCCTCCAAGAGACCCAGTACTTC.

This clone appeared a single time. The chain is built from TRBV5-4 and TRBJ2-2, with 10 bases matching TRBD2. V trimming: 1 base; J trimming: 5 bases; junction bases outside the gene matches: 5. The V gene's germline CDR1 is SGHNT and CDR2 YYREEE (reference sequence). CDR3 length equals 16 residues. CDR3 loop: CASSLLAGGGTGELFF. The CDR3 region has the DNA TGTGCCAGCAGCTTGTTAGCGGGAGGCGGGACCGGGGAGCTGTTTTTT.

This clone was counted a few times. The V and J genes are TRBV6-1 and TRBJ2-7, with D perhaps TRBD1 (6 bases). Germline V gene sequence: CDR1 MNHNS, CDR2 SASEGT. This CDR3 has 16 amino acids. The ends were cut back, 2 bases at V and 7 bases at J, with 21 bases in the middle. CDR3 DNA sequence: TGTGCCAGCAGTGAAAGGGGGTACAGGGTACTGGGAGAGCAGTACTTC. Translated, it gives CASSERGYRVLGEQYF.

The genes are TRBV11-2 and TRBJ2-7, with no clear D. Germline assignment: CDR1 SGHAT and CDR2 FQNNGV. The CDR3 extends over 13 amino acids. V was cut by 1 base and J by 4 bases, with 8 bases left in between. CDR3 DNA sequence: TGTGCCAGCAGCTTAGGAAAGAGGTACGAGCAGTACTTC. Translation gives CASSLGKRYEQYF.

In DNA form, the CDR3 reads TGTGCCAGCAGCTTATCCCTAGCGGGGGAGACCCAGTACTTC. Its translation: CASSLSLAGETQYF. The chain is built from TRBV7-8 and TRBJ2-5, with TRBD2 matching over 9 bases. The CDR3 is made up of 14 amino acids. Looked up from germline, CDR1 is SGHVS and CDR2 is FQNEAQ. The junction had 3 bases not matched to a gene; V was cut back by 2 bases and J by 5 bases.

This clone was counted only a few times. The CDR3 loop reads CAISEYNEQYF. CDR3 nucleotide sequence: TGTGCCATCAGTGAGTACAACGAGCAGTACTTC. The chain has TRBV10-3 and TRBJ2-7; D is uncertain. Trimming left V 1 base short and J 5 bases short, with 3 bases between. The CDR3 extends over 11 amino acids. Germline V lookup: CDR1 ENHRY, CDR2 SYGVKD.

This clone was seen just once. The chain combines TRBV2 with TRBJ2-7; TRBD1 agrees at 7 bases. V was clipped by 7 bases and J by 1 base; unmatched bases: 7. From germline, CDR1 is SNHLY and CDR2 FYNNEI. The CDR3 length is 14 residues. CDR3 protein: CASIQGVGSYEQYF. CDR3 DNA sequence: TGTGCCAGCATTCAGGGGGTGGGGTCCTACGAGCAGTACTTC.

The chain combines TRBV4-2 with TRBJ2-1, with 13 bases fitting TRBD2. V lost 5 bases, J lost 6 bases, and 7 bases stayed unmatched. The CDR3 contains 16 residues. Germline V CDR1 and CDR2: LGHNA, YNFKEQ. The CDR3 loop reads CASSDFGTSGVNEQFF. The DNA for the CDR3 is TGTGCCAGCAGCGATTTCGGGACTAGCGGGGTCAATGAGCAGTTCTTC.

V usage is TRBV2 and J usage is TRBJ1-3; D gene unclear. From germline, CDR1 is SNHLY and CDR2 FYNNEI. V was pared by 7 bases and J by 0 bases, with 7 bases between. This CDR3 contains 13 residues. For the CDR3, the DNA is TGTGCCAGCAAGGCGGGCTCTGGAAACACCATATATTTT. Its translation: CASKAGSGNTIYF.

V gene TRBV7-9 combines with J gene TRBJ1-2; a possible D gene is TRBD1 (6 bases). This CDR3 has 15 amino acids. V was pared by 0 bases and J by 2 bases, with 10 bases between. Germline V gene sequence: CDR1 SEHNR, CDR2 FQNEAQ (reference sequence). The DNA for the CDR3 is TGTGCCAGCAGCTTAGCAGGGGGTAAAAACTATGGCTACACCTTC. It yields the protein CASSLAGGKNYGYTF.

This clone came up once. The CDR3 DNA reads as TGCGCCAGCATAAGTAGTGGGAACACTGAAGCTTTCTTT. Translating it yields CASISSGNTEAFF. The chain has TRBV5-1 and TRBJ1-1; no definite D call. Germline V gene lookup returns CDR1 SGHRS and CDR2 YFSETQ. The CDR3 has 13 amino acids. Trimming stripped 6 bases from V and 1 base from J, with 10 bases between. Based on the CDR3 plus reference TRBV5-1 and TRBJ1-1, the full variable domain is KAGVTQTPRYLIKTRGQQVTLSCSPISGHRSVSWYQQTPGQGLQFLFEYFSETQRNKGNFPGRFSGRQFSNSRSEMNVSTLELGDSALYLCASISSGNTEAFFGQGTRLTVV.

This rearrangement joins TRBV27 to TRBJ1-5, with a weak D call TRBD1 (6 bases). Trimming took off 4 bases at V and 5 bases at J, with 12 bases between the two ends. Germline CDR1 MNHEY, CDR2 SMNVEV (reference sequence). This CDR3 region has 14 residues. In DNA form, the CDR3 reads TGTGCCAGCAGTTCCTTGGGGGCCGATCAGCCCCAGCATTTT. This encodes CASSSLGADQPQHF.

This chain connects TRBV27 to TRBJ2-1, with TRBD1 identical over 8 bases. The germline V gene has CDR1 MNHEY and CDR2 SMNVEV (reference sequence). J was trimmed by 7 bases and V by 5 bases; bases with no gene match: 10. This CDR3 contains 15 residues. The CDR3 nucleotides read TGTGCCAGCAGTATGACAGGGGCGATAGGAAATGAGCAGTTCTTC. This sequence encodes CASSMTGAIGNEQFF.

The chain uses TRBV30 and TRBJ1-2; D perhaps matches TRBD1 (6 bases). From germline, CDR1 is GTSNPN and CDR2 SVGIG (reference sequence). This CDR3 contains 13 residues. The V and J ends lost 2 bases and 4 bases respectively, with 11 bases between them. The CDR3 DNA reads as TGTGCCTGGAGTCAGGGGAGAGGCTATGGCTACACCTTC. This codes for CAWSQGRGYGYTF.

V usage is TRBV7-9 and J usage is TRBJ2-7; TRBD1 might be the D (6 bases). The CDR3 sequence is 14 residues long. Germline assignment: CDR1 SEHNR and CDR2 FQNEAQ (reference sequence). V was shortened by 5 bases and J by 3 bases, with 14 bases between the two germline ends. The CDR3 is CASSPQGQFYEQYF. CDR3 sequence (DNA): TGTGCCAGCAGCCCTCAAGGACAGTTCTACGAGCAGTACTTC. Complete variable domain (other parts from reference TRBV7-9 and TRBJ2-7): DTGVSQNPRHKITKRGQNVTFRCDPISEHNRLYWYRQTLGQGPEFLTYFQNEAQLEKSRLLSDRFSAERPKGSFSTLEIQRTEQGDSAMYLCASSPQGQFYEQYFGPGTRLTVT.

The chain has TRBV6-5 and TRBJ1-3; 7 positions match TRBD1. The ends lost 4 bases at V and 4 bases at J; junction bases unmatched: 1. In germline, CDR1 is MNHEY, CDR2 SVGAGI. The CDR3 extends over 13 amino acids. The CDR3 protein is CASSLTGGNTIYF. CDR3 DNA: TGTGCCAGCAGTTTGACAGGGGGAAACACCATATATTTT.

The chain combines TRBV18 with TRBJ1-1; D gene ambiguous. CDR1 KGHSH and CDR2 LQKENI come from the germline V gene. V lost 3 bases, J lost 1 base, and 12 bases lay in between. This CDR3 region has 15 residues. CDR3 DNA sequence: TGTGCCAGCTCACCGGCTAGGACTGGGAACACTGAAGCTTTCTTT. Amino acids: CASSPARTGNTEAFF.

This chain joins TRBV7-6 and TRBJ2-5; TRBD1 agrees at 12 bases. Trimming removed 4 bases from V and 5 bases from J; junction bases left unmatched: 5. CDR1 SGHVS and CDR2 FNYEAQ come from the germline V gene. This CDR3 comprises 15 residues. CDR3 coding DNA: TGTGCCAGCAGCTCCCGGGACAGGGGGCTGGAGACCCAGTACTTC. Protein product: CASSSRDRGLETQYF.